The 27 T cell receptor beta chains given below trace back to one sample, sequenced in a study of long-term antiretroviral therapy in people with HIV. Survey-level resolution applied to immunoSEQ assay v3.0. Profiling relied on immunoSEQ multiplex PCR, and the TCRdb table lists in-frame clones only, not all of them. The sample consists of fewer than 20,000 clones, more than 80% of them appearing once. The specimen was unsorted PBMCs, collected 4.2 years after starting antiretroviral therapy. The receptors shown here come from a man in his fifties or sixties with HIV.

The V gene is TRBV7-2, the J gene TRBJ2-3, with a weak D call TRBD2 (6 bases). Germline V CDR1 and CDR2: SGHTA, FQGNSA. The CDR3 contains 13 residues. Trimming shortened V by 3 bases and J by 4 bases, and 8 bases separated the two germline ends. The CDR3 region has the DNA TGTGCCAGCAGCTTCCCTAGCGCAGATACGCAGTATTTT. Translated, it gives CASSFPSADTQYF.

The rearrangement joins TRBV29-1 to TRBJ2-3, with 9 nucleotides matching TRBD1. Losses at the gene ends were 6 bases for V and 0 bases for J; bases not matched to a gene: 1. Germline CDR1 is SQVTM and CDR2 is ANQGSEA. There are 13 residues in the CDR3. The CDR3 DNA reads TGCAGCGTAGGGACAGGGAGCACAGATACGCAGTATTTT. This sequence encodes CSVGTGSTDTQYF.

The chain uses TRBV6-5 and TRBJ2-3; 16 bases are shared with TRBD2. Germline CDR1 reads MNHEY; CDR2 reads SVGAGI. The ends lost 6 bases at V and 5 bases at J; junction bases unmatched: 2. The CDR3 has 15 residues. The CDR3 reads CASRGLAGGKDTQYF. The CDR3 DNA sequence: TGTGCCAGCAGGGGACTAGCGGGGGGGAAAGATACGCAGTATTTT.

The chain's CDR3 is CASSPDNHEKLFF. The CDR3 nucleotides read TGTGCCAGTAGCCCAGACAATCATGAAAAACTGTTTTTT. The genes are TRBV19 and TRBJ1-4; no definite D call. This CDR3 spans 13 amino acids. The ends were cut back, 6 bases at V and 6 bases at J, with 11 bases in the middle. Germline V gene lookup returns CDR1 LNHDA and CDR2 SQIVND (reference sequence).

This clone was recorded only once. CDR3 DNA sequence: TGTGCCAGCTCACCGAACAGGGAGGCCGTCGCTGGCTACACCTTC. Residues: CASSPNREAVAGYTF. The chain carries TRBV18 and TRBJ1-2, with a possible D match to TRBD1 (6 bases). The germline CDR1 and CDR2 sequences are KGHSH and LQKENI. Trimming cost V 3 bases and J 7 bases, with 18 bases left between them. This CDR3 is built from 15 residues.

The chain links TRBV4-3 to TRBJ2-1; D could derive from TRBD1 or TRBD2 (5 bases each). Per germline, CDR1 LGHNA and CDR2 YSLEER. CDR3 length: 14 amino acids. Trimming cost V 0 bases and J 7 bases, with 10 bases left between them. Here the CDR3 reads CASSQDRGANEQFF. CDR3 nucleotide sequence: TGCGCCAGCAGCCAAGATCGAGGGGCAAATGAGCAGTTCTTC.

This clone was found once. V and J are TRBV27 and TRBJ2-1; TRBD2 agrees at 10 bases. V was pared by 1 base and J by 7 bases, with 7 bases of the junction left unmatched. From germline, CDR1 is MNHEY and CDR2 SMNVEV (reference sequence). This CDR3 is 16 amino acids long. CDR3 DNA: TGTGCCAGCAGTTTATACCAGCGGGGGGGCCGTAATGAGCAGTTCTTC. Protein sequence: CASSLYQRGGRNEQFF.

The chain recombines TRBV29-1 with TRBJ2-1; TRBD1 matches 7 bases. This CDR3 comprises 17 residues. Germline CDR1 is SQVTM and CDR2 is ANQGSEA. V was clipped by 3 bases and J by 4 bases; unmatched bases: 15. The CDR3 DNA sequence: TGCAGCGTTGAGGCTGGGTTCCGACAGGGAAAATACAATGAGCAGTTCTTC. Protein: CSVEAGFRQGKYNEQFF.

This rearrangement joins TRBV7-2 to TRBJ1-6; no firm D call. The CDR3 runs to 15 residues. CDR1 and CDR2 from the germline V gene are SGHTA and FQGNSA. V was trimmed by 5 bases and J by 8 bases, leaving 16 bases between them. CDR3: CASSPVNRQDSPLHF. For the CDR3, the DNA is TGTGCCAGCAGCCCGGTTAACCGGCAGGATTCACCCCTCCACTTT.

The chain joins TRBV5-1 to TRBJ2-3, with a tentative D call TRBD1 (6 bases). This CDR3 has 14 amino acids. Germline loops: CDR1 SGHRS, CDR2 YFSETQ. Trimming pared 4 bases from V and 1 base from J, leaving 10 bases between. CDR3 DNA sequence: TGCGCCAGCAGCCCGTCAGGGGGCACAGATACGCAGTATTTT. Encoded protein: CASSPSGGTDTQYF.

V and J are TRBV28 and TRBJ2-6; 7 nucleotides line up with TRBD1. CDR1 is MDHEN and CDR2 is SYDVKM in the germline V gene. V shed 5 bases, J shed 1 base, and the junction held 11 bases outside the gene matches. The CDR3 totals 18 residues. The CDR3 here is CASSTPDRALSGANVLTF. For the CDR3, the DNA is TGTGCCAGCAGTACCCCCGACAGGGCCTTATCTGGGGCCAACGTCCTGACTTTC.

This clone was seen only a few times. The gene calls are TRBV19 and TRBJ1-2; D gene ambiguous. The germline gives CDR1 LNHDA, CDR2 SQIVND (reference sequence). The CDR3 contains 14 residues. V lost 6 bases and J 7 bases, leaving 18 bases between the germline ends. For the CDR3, the DNA is TGTGCCAGTAGGCTCGCAGGAGAATTAGGTGGCTACACCTTC. It codes for CASRLAGELGGYTF. Full variable domain (rest looked up from reference TRBV19 and TRBJ1-2): DGGITQSPKYLFRKEGQNVTLSCEQNLNHDAMYWYRQDPGQGLRLIYYSQIVNDFQKGDIAEGYSVSREKKESFPLTVTSAQKNPTAFYLCASRLAGELGGYTFGSGTRLTVV.

The rearrangement joins TRBV5-1 to TRBJ1-1; D call uncertain. CDR1 is SGHRS, CDR2 YFSETQ, per germline. Trimming removed 0 bases at V and 0 bases at J, with 9 bases between. The CDR3 is 15 amino acids. The CDR3 nucleotides read TGCGCCAGCAGCTTGGCGGAGGGTATGAACACTGAAGCTTTCTTT. Protein sequence: CASSLAEGMNTEAFF. The full variable domain, in which reference TRBV5-1 and TRBJ1-1 provide the parts outside the CDR3, is KAGVTQTPRYLIKTRGQQVTLSCSPISGHRSVSWYQQTPGQGLQFLFEYFSETQRNKGNFPGRFSGRQFSNSRSEMNVSTLELGDSALYLCASSLAEGMNTEAFFGQGTRLTVV.

This clone was seen more than once but under ten times. V usage is TRBV29-1 and J usage is TRBJ1-2; D might be TRBD1 (6 bases). Per the germline V gene, CDR1 is SQVTM and CDR2 is ANQGSEA. The CDR3 has 13 amino acids. V was cut by 5 bases and J by 9 bases, with 19 bases left in between. The CDR3 DNA sequence: TGCAGCGTTCTCAGGGTAACAGGGAACAGCTACACCTTC. Translated: CSVLRVTGNSYTF. The full variable domain, rest sourced from reference TRBV29-1 and TRBJ1-2, is SAVISQKPSRDICQRGTSLTIQCQVDSQVTMMFWYRQQPGQSLTLIATANQGSEATYESGFVIDKFPISRPNLTFSTLTVSNMSPEDSSIYLCSVLRVTGNSYTFGSGTRLTVV.

This rearrangement joins TRBV27 to TRBJ1-1; the match to TRBD1 covers 7 bases. V dropped 0 bases and J dropped 1; count of bases not matched to a gene: 2. The germline gives CDR1 MNHEY, CDR2 SMNVEV (reference sequence). The CDR3 is 15 residues long. The CDR3 loop reads CASSLSGQPNTEAFF. The DNA for the CDR3 is TGTGCCAGCAGTTTATCGGGACAGCCGAACACTGAAGCTTTCTTT.

The chain has TRBV11-2 and TRBJ1-3; D unresolved. V was shortened by 0 bases and J by 3 bases, with 15 bases between the two germline ends. Germline V lookup: CDR1 SGHAT, CDR2 FQNNGV. The CDR3 extends over 17 amino acids. CDR3 protein: CASSLDHYRMLGNTIYF. The DNA for the CDR3 is TGTGCCAGCAGCTTAGATCACTACAGAATGCTTGGAAACACCATATATTTT.

The CDR3 loop reads CSAQGNTEAFF. CDR3 bases: TGCAGTGCCCAGGGGAACACTGAAGCTTTCTTT. The chain combines TRBV20-1 with TRBJ1-1; possibly TRBD1 for D (5 bases). From germline, CDR1 is DFQATT and CDR2 SNEGSKA (reference sequence). The CDR3 extends over 11 amino acids. V was clipped by 6 bases and J by 1 base, with 6 bases between them.

CDR3 DNA: TGTGCCAGCAGTTCTAGCGGGGGGTTTGTCAATGAGCAGTTCTTC. Its protein product is CASSSSGGFVNEQFF. The V and J genes are TRBV2 and TRBJ2-1; 11 bases are shared with TRBD2. This CDR3 has 15 amino acids. The trim removed 5 bases at V and 6 bases at J, leaving 6 bases unmatched. Germline V gene sequence: CDR1 SNHLY, CDR2 FYNNEI.

The genes are TRBV6-1 and TRBJ2-3; 10 bases map to TRBD2. After removal of 3 bases from V and 2 bases from J, the junction contained 2 bases not matched to a gene. CDR3 length: 15 amino acids. The germline V gene encodes CDR1 MNHNS and CDR2 SASEGT. The CDR3 sequence is CASSDGLAVTDTQYF. The CDR3 nucleotides are TGTGCCAGCAGTGACGGACTAGCGGTCACAGATACGCAGTATTTT.

The chain joins TRBV19 to TRBJ1-1; no clear D. V dropped 1 base and J dropped 8 bases, with 8 bases sitting between them. The CDR3 sequence is 12 residues long. Germline V gene data show CDR1 as LNHDA and CDR2 as SQIVND (reference sequence). The CDR3 is CASSIGGLEAFF. The CDR3, as DNA: TGTGCCAGTAGTATAGGAGGGCTAGAAGCTTTCTTT.

The V and J genes are TRBV30 and TRBJ1-3, with D perhaps TRBD1 (5 bases). The CDR3 covers 14 residues. Germline V gene sequence: CDR1 GTSNPN, CDR2 SVGIG (reference sequence). V gave up 4 bases and J gave up 5 bases, with 15 bases separating them. As DNA, the CDR3 is TGTGCCTGGACCTCTGTAGGGACGAGAAACACCATATATTTT. This codes for CAWTSVGTRNTIYF. Filled out from reference TRBV30 and TRBJ1-3, the complete variable domain reads SQTIHQWPATLVQPVGSPLSLECTVEGTSNPNLYWYRQAAGRGLQLLFYSVGIGQISSEVPQNLSASRPQDRQFILSSKKLLLSDSGFYLCAWTSVGTRNTIYFGEGSWLTVV.

The chain carries TRBV19 and TRBJ2-2; unclear D gene. This CDR3 is 15 amino acids long. The V end was cut by 8 bases, the J end by 2 bases, with 15 bases between. CDR1 and CDR2 (germline): LNHDA, SQIVND (reference sequence). The CDR3 loop is CASGPGYTNTGELFF. The DNA for the CDR3 is TGTGCCAGTGGCCCGGGTTACACTAACACCGGGGAGCTGTTTTTT.

V gene TRBV19 combines with J gene TRBJ1-5; the match to TRBD1 covers 8 bases. There are 15 residues in the CDR3. Germline V CDR1 and CDR2: LNHDA, SQIVND (reference sequence). With 4 bases clipped from V and 2 bases from J, the junction kept 4 bases outside the gene matches. The chain's CDR3 is CASSKQGDGNQPQHF. The CDR3, as DNA: TGTGCCAGTAGTAAACAGGGGGACGGCAATCAGCCCCAGCATTTT.

The chain carries TRBV6-5 and TRBJ1-1; no reliable D call. Trimming removed 9 bases from V and 4 bases from J, with 9 bases in between. Germline lookup yields CDR1 MNHEY and CDR2 SVGAGI. The CDR3 has 11 residues. The chain's CDR3 is CASHTGTEAFF. As DNA, the CDR3 is TGTGCCAGTCATACGGGCACTGAAGCTTTCTTT.

V is TRBV2 and J is TRBJ1-2, with a possible D match to TRBD1 (5 bases). V gave up 3 bases and J gave up 6 bases, with 17 bases separating them. The CDR3 totals 15 residues. Germline CDR1 is SNHLY and CDR2 is FYNNEI. CDR3 in amino acids: CASSDEGIIPHGYTF. CDR3 nucleotide sequence: TGTGCCAGCAGTGATGAGGGGATTATTCCCCATGGCTACACCTTC.

The chain uses TRBV19 and TRBJ1-1; D gene uncertain. The germline V gene encodes CDR1 LNHDA and CDR2 SQIVND (reference sequence). The CDR3 consists of 13 residues. The V end lost 6 bases, the J end lost 0 bases, and 8 bases lay between the germline ends. CDR3 in DNA: TGTGCCAGTAGGAGGACGGTGAACACTGAAGCTTTCTTT. Its protein is CASRRTVNTEAFF. The full variable domain, its missing parts supplied by reference TRBV19 and TRBJ1-1, is DGGITQSPKYLFRKEGQNVTLSCEQNLNHDAMYWYRQDPGQGLRLIYYSQIVNDFQKGDIAEGYSVSREKKESFPLTVTSAQKNPTAFYLCASRRTVNTEAFFGQGTRLTVV.

The chain links TRBV6-1 to TRBJ2-3; D may be TRBD2 (6 bases). CDR3 length: 15 amino acids. V gave up 7 bases and J gave up 0 bases, with 14 bases separating them. The V gene's germline CDR1 is MNHNS and CDR2 SASEGT. This CDR3 is CASMGVGGSTDTQYF. The CDR3 DNA follows: TGTGCCAGCATGGGTGTCGGGGGAAGCACAGATACGCAGTATTTT.